The next 9 T cell receptor beta chains were all read from a single sample in a study of blood T cell repertoires in COVID-19. Clones were sequenced by immunoSEQ multiplex PCR, and TCRdb holds only the in-frame ones, with some missing. Of approximately 53,000 clones in the sample, around 73% were seen once. Specimen: PBMCs or T cells enriched from blood (not recorded which). Source of these receptors: a woman between 50 and 59 years old with acute COVID-19.

The chain recombines TRBV27 with TRBJ2-2, with a possible D match to TRBD1 (5 bases). This CDR3 has 13 residues. Trimming pared 11 bases from V and 2 bases from J, leaving 12 bases between. The germline V gene encodes CDR1 MNHEY and CDR2 SMNVEV (reference sequence). The CDR3 loop is CAVKGVNTGELFF. The CDR3 DNA sequence: TGTGCCGTAAAAGGGGTAAACACCGGGGAGCTGTTTTTT.

The chain employs TRBV10-2 and TRBJ1-3; no definite D call. The germline V gene has CDR1 WSHSY and CDR2 SAAADI. CDR3 length: 17 residues. V lost 0 bases and J lost 2, with 14 bases in between. The chain's CDR3 is CASSESEGVVPGNTIYF. Here the CDR3 DNA reads TGCGCCAGCAGTGAGTCGGAGGGTGTTGTTCCTGGAAACACCATATATTTT.

The chain has TRBV7-9 and TRBJ2-7; 12 bases are shared with TRBD2. This CDR3 has 14 amino acids. V lost 1 base to trimming and J lost 5 bases; unmatched junction nucleotides: 0. Germline V gives CDR1 SEHNR, CDR2 FQNEAQ (reference sequence). The DNA for the CDR3 is TGTGCCAGCAGCTTAGGACTAGCGGGGGACGAGCAGTACTTC. Amino acids: CASSLGLAGDEQYF. The full variable domain, in which reference TRBV7-9 and TRBJ2-7 provide the parts outside the CDR3, is DTGVSQNPRHKITKRGQNVTFRCDPISEHNRLYWYRQTLGQGPEFLTYFQNEAQLEKSRLLSDRFSAERPKGSFSTLEIQRTEQGDSAMYLCASSLGLAGDEQYFGPGTRLTVT.

The chain is built from TRBV12-3 or TRBV12-4 and TRBJ1-4; weak D call: TRBD1 (5 bases). V was shortened by 1 base and J by 14 bases, with 8 bases between the two germline ends. This CDR3 has 11 amino acids. CDR3 protein: CASSLGQGLFF. CDR3 nucleotide sequence: TGTGCCAGCAGTTTAGGTCAGGGCCTGTTTTTT.

This clone was seen a single time. Here the CDR3 DNA reads TGTGCCAGTAGTAGCGGGACTAAACACGTGGGGTATTTT. This translates into CASSSGTKHVGYF. This chain joins TRBV19 and TRBJ2-3, with TRBD2 matching over 7 bases. J was trimmed by 14 bases and V by 4 bases; bases with no gene match: 12. The CDR3 spans 13 residues. CDR1 LNHDA and CDR2 SQIVND come from the germline V gene (reference sequence).

This clone was recorded a few times. The V gene is TRBV18, the J gene TRBJ1-1, with D hard to call. Trimming stripped 4 bases from V and 4 bases from J, with 10 bases between. The germline V gene has CDR1 KGHSH and CDR2 LQKENI. The CDR3 loop spans 13 amino acids. CDR3 amino acids: CASSLHSGTEAFF. CDR3 bases: TGTGCCAGCTCACTTCACAGCGGCACTGAAGCTTTCTTT.

In nucleotides, the CDR3 is TGTGCCAGCAGCATTATAGCTACGGAGACCCAGTACTTC. This gives the protein CASSIIATETQYF. The chain couples TRBV28 to TRBJ2-5; D is ambiguous. The V gene lost 6 bases and the J gene lost 5 bases, with 13 bases spanning the gap. The CDR3 sequence is 13 residues long. Germline loops: CDR1 MDHEN, CDR2 SYDVKM.

The chain uses TRBV6-5 and TRBJ2-3; 9 bases align to TRBD2. The CDR3 is 15 residues long. Germline trimming cut 11 bases from V and 1 base from J; bases unmatched to any gene: 10. Germline CDR1 is MNHEY and CDR2 is SVGAGI. The CDR3 DNA follows: TGTGCCGGACATATAGCGGGGGCCGGCACAGATACGCAGTATTTT. It translates to CAGHIAGAGTDTQYF.

The chain recombines TRBV30 with TRBJ1-2; the D gene is possibly TRBD1 (5 bases). The CDR3 extends over 12 amino acids. V lost 1 base and J 4 bases, leaving 7 bases between the germline ends. Germline CDR1 is GTSNPN and CDR2 is SVGIG (reference sequence). The CDR3, as DNA: TGTGCCTGGAGTGGGGGCCCCTATGGCTACACCTTC. It encodes CAWSGGPYGYTF.